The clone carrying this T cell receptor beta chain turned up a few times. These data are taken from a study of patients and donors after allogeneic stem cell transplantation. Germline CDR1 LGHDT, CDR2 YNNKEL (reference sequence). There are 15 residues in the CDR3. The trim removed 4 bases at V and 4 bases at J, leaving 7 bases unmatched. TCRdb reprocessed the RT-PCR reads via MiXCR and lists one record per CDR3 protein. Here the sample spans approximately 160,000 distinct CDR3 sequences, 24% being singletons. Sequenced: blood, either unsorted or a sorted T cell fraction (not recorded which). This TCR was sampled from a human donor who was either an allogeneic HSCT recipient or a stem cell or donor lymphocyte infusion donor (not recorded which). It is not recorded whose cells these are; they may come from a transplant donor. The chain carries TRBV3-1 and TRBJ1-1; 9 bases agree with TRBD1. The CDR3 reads CASSPLGTGPTEAFF. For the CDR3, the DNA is TGTGCCAGCAGCCCCCTAGGGACAGGGCCCACTGAAGCTTTCTTT.